The clone carrying this TCR beta chain was seen a handful of times. What it recognizes is unknown. This CDR3 region has 15 residues. V lost 2 bases to trimming and J lost 7 bases; unmatched junction nucleotides: 8. CDR1 SGHDT and CDR2 YYEEEE come from the germline V gene. This sample was taken from a study of identical twins. The study's findings and limits: A cross-sectional statistical analysis, not follow-up of the same donors, supported the conclusions. An excess of low generation probability was shown by twin-shared out-of-frame alpha sequences.

TCRdb used MiXCR to reprocess the 5' RACE reads, holding one entry per CDR3 protein. The repertoire includes some 230,000 distinct CDR3 sequences, about 6.7% of them detected once, and approximately 15% sits in the top ten. This sample was shared with a second study, whose subject was T cells expressing NK-cell markers. From that paper: The authors sequenced eight donors, of whom seven were HCMV-seropositive and one was seronegative. A range of about 1.0-8% of CD8+ T cells consisted of dominant NKG2C+ clonotypes in more than five donors.

This rearrangement joins TRBV5-6 to TRBJ2-1, with 8 bases aligning to TRBD1. This TCR was recovered from a woman aged 18-35 years in good health. Source material: CD8+ T cells sorted from blood. DNA for the CDR3: TGTGCCAGCAGCTTCGGGCAGGGGGCAGGGAATGAGCAGTTCTTC. Residues: CASSFGQGAGNEQFF.